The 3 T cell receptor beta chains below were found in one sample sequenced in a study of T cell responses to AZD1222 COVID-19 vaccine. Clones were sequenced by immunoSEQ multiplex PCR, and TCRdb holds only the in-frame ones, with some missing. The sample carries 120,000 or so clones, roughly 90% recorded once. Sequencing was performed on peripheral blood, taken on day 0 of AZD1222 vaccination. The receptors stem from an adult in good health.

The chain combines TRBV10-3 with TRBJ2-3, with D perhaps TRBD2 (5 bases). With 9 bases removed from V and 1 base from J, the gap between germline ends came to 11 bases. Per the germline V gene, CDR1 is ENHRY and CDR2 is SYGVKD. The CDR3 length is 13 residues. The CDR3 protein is CAIRGSGTDTQYF. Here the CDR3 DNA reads TGTGCCATTCGGGGTAGCGGCACAGATACGCAGTATTTT.

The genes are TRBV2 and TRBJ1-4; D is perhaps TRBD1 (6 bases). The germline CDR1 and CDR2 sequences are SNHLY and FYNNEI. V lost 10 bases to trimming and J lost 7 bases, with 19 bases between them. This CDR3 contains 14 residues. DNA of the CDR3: TGTGCCACCAAAAACAGGGAAAGGGGTGAAAAACTGTTTTTT. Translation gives CATKNRERGEKLFF.

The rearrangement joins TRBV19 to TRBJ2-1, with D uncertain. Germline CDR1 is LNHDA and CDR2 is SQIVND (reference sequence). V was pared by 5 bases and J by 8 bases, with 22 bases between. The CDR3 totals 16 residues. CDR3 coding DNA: TGTGCCAGTAGTCCTCCGCCCCCAATACTTCGGGATGAGCAGTTCTTC. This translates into CASSPPPPILRDEQFF.